This section outlines one TCR beta chain sequence together with its context. Germline CDR1 reads DFQATT; CDR2 reads SNEGSKA (reference sequence). The CDR3 spans 14 residues. J lost 10 bases, V lost 3 bases, and 11 bases had no gene match. Two-round multiplex PCR, the amplification method, yielded TCR beta CDR3 from genomic DNA. Specific primers for each TRBV and TRBJ gene were what first-round PCR used. MiXCR, applied by TCRdb to the multiplex PCR reads, yields one record per CDR3 protein. This sample has 14,000 or so distinct CDR3 sequences, with roughly 31% found just once. The data derive from a study of prognosis after radiotherapy for stage I lung cancer. Whole-study context: Newly diagnosed primary stage I lung tumors were present in approximately 13 patients, and oligometastatic NSCLC after surgical resection of the primary tumor was present in a handful of patients. SBRT radiotherapy used 3 to 5 fractions and a biologically effective dose of at least 100 Gy.

Imaging by CT and PET/CT found every patient node-negative, and no patient had prior chemotherapy, radiotherapy or other malignancies. There were about 6.3 milliliters of peripheral blood drawn at each of two time points. V gene TRBV20-1 combines with J gene TRBJ1-2; TRBD1 matches at 10 bases. The receptor comes from a donor aged 50 or older with non-small cell lung cancer. The input for sequencing was PBMCs, taken before or after stereotactic body radiation therapy (not recorded which). CDR3: CSASAGQGDHVYTF. CDR3 nucleotide sequence: TGCAGTGCTAGTGCCGGACAGGGGGACCATGTCTACACCTTC.